This TCR beta chain was identified in a study of T cell responses to AZD1222 COVID-19 vaccine. The ends were cut back, 5 bases at V and 4 bases at J, with 20 bases in the middle. In germline, CDR1 is LGHNA, CDR2 YSLEER. There are 17 residues in the CDR3. Generated by immunoSEQ multiplex PCR, the TCRdb table keeps only in-frame clones and is missing some. The repertoire holds under 150,000 clones, with approximately 91% as singletons. The V call is TRBV4-3, the J call TRBJ2-2; no clear D gene. The sample was peripheral blood, taken on day 0 of AZD1222 vaccination. The sequence was collected from an adult in good health. The CDR3 region is CASSSIATKTFTGELFF. CDR3 nucleotide sequence: TGCGCCAGCAGCTCTATTGCCACCAAGACCTTCACCGGGGAGCTGTTTTTT.